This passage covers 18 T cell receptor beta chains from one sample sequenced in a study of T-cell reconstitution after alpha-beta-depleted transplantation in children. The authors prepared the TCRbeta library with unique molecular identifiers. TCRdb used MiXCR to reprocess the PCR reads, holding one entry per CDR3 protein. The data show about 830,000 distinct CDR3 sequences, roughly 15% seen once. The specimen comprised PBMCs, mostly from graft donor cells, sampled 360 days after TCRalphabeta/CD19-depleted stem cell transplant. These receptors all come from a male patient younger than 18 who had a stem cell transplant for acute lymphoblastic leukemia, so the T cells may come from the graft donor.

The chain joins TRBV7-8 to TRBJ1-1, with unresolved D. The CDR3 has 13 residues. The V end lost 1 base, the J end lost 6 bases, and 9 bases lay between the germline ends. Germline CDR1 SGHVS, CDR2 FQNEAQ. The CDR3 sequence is CASSLVRVPEAFF. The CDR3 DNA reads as TGTGCCAGCAGCTTAGTTCGGGTTCCTGAAGCTTTCTTT.

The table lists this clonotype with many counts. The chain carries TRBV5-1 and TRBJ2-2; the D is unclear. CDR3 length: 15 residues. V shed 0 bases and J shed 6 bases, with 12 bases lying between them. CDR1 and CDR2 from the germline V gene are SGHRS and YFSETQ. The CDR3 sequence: CASSLAWQPAGELFF. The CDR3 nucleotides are TGCGCCAGCAGCTTGGCGTGGCAGCCAGCCGGGGAGCTGTTTTTT.

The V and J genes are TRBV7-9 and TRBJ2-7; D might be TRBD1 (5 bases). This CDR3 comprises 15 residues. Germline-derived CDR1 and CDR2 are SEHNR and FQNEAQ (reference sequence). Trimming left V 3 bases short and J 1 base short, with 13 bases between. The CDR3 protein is CASSLGRLESYEQYF. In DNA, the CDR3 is TGTGCCAGCAGCTTGGGGCGGCTCGAATCCTACGAGCAGTACTTC.

The CDR3 spells CPLYGLAGASGDEQFF. CDR3 DNA sequence: TGTCCTCTGTATGGTCTAGCGGGAGCCTCAGGGGATGAGCAGTTCTTC. This chain uses TRBV22-1 with TRBJ2-1; TRBD2 is the table's D call and was not checked against the DNA. TRBV22-1 is a pseudogene segment. This CDR3 is built from 16 residues.

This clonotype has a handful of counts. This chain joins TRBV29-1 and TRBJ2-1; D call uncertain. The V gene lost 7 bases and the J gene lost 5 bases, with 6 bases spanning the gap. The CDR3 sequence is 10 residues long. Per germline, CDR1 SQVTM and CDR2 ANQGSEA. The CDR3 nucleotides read TGCAGCGCCGCGGACAATGAGCAGTTCTTC. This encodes CSAADNEQFF.

The CDR3 DNA reads as TGTGCCAGCAGCTTGGGCGGCAGGGGGATTGTGAAGCCCCAGCATTTT. This encodes CASSLGGRGIVKPQHF. This rearrangement joins TRBV5-6 to TRBJ1-5; TRBD1 aligns across 7 bases. This CDR3 comprises 16 residues. CDR1 SGHDT and CDR2 YYEEEE come from the germline V gene. After removal of 0 bases from V and 8 bases from J, the junction contained 11 bases not matched to a gene.

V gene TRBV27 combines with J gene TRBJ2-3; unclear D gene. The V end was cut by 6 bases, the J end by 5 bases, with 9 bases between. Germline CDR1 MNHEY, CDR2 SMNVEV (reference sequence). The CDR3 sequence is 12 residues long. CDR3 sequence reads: CASSDKGDTQYF. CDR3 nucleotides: TGTGCCAGCAGCGATAAAGGAGATACGCAGTATTTT.

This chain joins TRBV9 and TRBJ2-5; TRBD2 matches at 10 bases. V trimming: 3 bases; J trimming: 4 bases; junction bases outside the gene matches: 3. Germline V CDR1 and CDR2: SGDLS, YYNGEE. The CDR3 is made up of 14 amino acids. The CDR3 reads CASSEWTSGETQYF. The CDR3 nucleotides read TGTGCCAGCAGCGAGTGGACTAGCGGAGAGACCCAGTACTTC.

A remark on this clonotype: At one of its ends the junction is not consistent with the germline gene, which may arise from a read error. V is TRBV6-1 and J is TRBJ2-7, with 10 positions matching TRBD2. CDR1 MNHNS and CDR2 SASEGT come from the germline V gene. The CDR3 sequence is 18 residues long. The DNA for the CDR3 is TGTGCCAGCCCTCCCGGGACTAGCGACCGAAGGAGCTCCTACGAGCAGTGCTTC. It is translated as CASPPGTSDRRSSYEQCF.

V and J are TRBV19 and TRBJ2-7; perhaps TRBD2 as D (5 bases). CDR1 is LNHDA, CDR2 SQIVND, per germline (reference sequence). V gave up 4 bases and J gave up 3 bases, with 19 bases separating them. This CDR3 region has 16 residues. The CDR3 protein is CASSTGILRASYEQYF. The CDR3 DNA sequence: TGTGCCAGTAGTACTGGCATTCTGCGGGCCAGCTACGAGCAGTACTTC.

The CDR3 sequence is CASTGLAITDTQYF. Here the CDR3 DNA reads TGCGCCAGCACGGGACTAGCGATCACAGATACGCAGTATTTT. The chain is built from TRBV10-2 and TRBJ2-3; 10 nucleotides agree with TRBD2. This CDR3 has 14 residues. The germline CDR1 and CDR2 sequences are WSHSY and SAAADI. With 7 bases clipped from V and 2 bases from J, the junction kept 3 bases outside the gene matches.

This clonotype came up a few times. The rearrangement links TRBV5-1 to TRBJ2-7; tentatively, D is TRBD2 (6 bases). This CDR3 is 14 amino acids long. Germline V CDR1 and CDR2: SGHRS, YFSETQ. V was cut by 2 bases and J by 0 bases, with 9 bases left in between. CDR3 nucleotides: TGCGCCAGCAGCTTCGGGACTTTCTCCTACGAGCAGTACTTC. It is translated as CASSFGTFSYEQYF.

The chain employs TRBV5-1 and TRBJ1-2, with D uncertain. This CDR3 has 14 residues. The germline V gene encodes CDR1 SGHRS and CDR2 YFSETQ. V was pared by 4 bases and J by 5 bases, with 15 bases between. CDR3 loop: CASSPRGEIYGYTF. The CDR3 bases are TGCGCCAGCAGCCCGAGAGGCGAGATATATGGCTACACCTTC. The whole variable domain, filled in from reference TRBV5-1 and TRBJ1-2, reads KAGVTQTPRYLIKTRGQQVTLSCSPISGHRSVSWYQQTPGQGLQFLFEYFSETQRNKGNFPGRFSGRQFSNSRSEMNVSTLELGDSALYLCASSPRGEIYGYTFGSGTRLTVV.

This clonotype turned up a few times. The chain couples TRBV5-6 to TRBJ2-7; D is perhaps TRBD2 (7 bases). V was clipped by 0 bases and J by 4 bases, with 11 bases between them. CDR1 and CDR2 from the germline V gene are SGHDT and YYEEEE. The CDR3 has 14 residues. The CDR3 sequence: CASSLVGGEYEQYF. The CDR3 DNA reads TGTGCCAGCAGCTTGGTAGGGGGGGAGTACGAGCAGTACTTC.

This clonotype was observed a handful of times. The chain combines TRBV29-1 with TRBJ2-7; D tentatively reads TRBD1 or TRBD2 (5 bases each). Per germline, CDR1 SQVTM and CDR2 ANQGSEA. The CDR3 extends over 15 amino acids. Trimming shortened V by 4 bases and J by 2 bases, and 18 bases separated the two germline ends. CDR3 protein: CSVGGGGPLPYEQYF. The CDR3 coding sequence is TGCAGCGTTGGGGGCGGCGGGCCCCTACCCTACGAGCAGTACTTC.

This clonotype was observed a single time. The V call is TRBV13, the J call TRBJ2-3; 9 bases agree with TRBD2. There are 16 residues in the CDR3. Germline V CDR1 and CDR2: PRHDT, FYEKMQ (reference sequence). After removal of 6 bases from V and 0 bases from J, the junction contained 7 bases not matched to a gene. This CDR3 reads CASSLSGGPSTDTQYF. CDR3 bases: TGTGCCAGCAGTCTTAGCGGGGGACCTAGCACAGATACGCAGTATTTT.

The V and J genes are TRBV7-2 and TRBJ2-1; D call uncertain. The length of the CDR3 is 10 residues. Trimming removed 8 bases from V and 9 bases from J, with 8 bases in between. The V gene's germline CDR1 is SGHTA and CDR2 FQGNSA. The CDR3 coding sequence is TGTGCCAGCGGGCCCGTTGAGCAGTTCTTC. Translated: CASGPVEQFF.

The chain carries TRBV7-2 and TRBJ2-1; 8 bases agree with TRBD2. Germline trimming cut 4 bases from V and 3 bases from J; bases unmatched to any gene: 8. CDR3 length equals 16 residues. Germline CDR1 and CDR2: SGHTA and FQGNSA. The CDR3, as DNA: TGTGCCAGCAGCTCGGCCGGGACTAGGCACTACAATGAGCAGTTCTTC. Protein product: CASSSAGTRHYNEQFF.